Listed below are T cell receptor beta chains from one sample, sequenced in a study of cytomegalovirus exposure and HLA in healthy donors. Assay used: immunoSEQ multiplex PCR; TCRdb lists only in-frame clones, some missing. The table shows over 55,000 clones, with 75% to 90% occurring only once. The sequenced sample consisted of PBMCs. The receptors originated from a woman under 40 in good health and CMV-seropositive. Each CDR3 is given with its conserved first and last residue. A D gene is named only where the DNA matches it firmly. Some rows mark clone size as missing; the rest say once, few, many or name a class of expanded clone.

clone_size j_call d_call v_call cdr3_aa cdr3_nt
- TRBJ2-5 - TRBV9 CASSVGLAETQYF TGTGCCAGCAGCGTAGGATTAGCCGAGACCCAGTACTTC
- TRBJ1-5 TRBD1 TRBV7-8 CASSETTGFYSNQPQHF TGTGCCAGCAGCGAAACGACAGGGTTCTATAGCAATCAGCCCCAGCATTTT
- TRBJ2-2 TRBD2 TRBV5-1 CASSSGTSGNTGELFF TGCGCCAGCAGCTCGGGGACTAGCGGGAACACCGGGGAGCTGTTTTTT
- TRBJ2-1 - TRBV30 CAWSVPGSPSYNEQFF TGTGCCTGGAGTGTACCCGGGAGTCCCTCCTACAATGAGCAGTTCTTC
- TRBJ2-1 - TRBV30 CAWSKRDEQFF TGTGCCTGGAGTAAGAGAGATGAGCAGTTCTTC
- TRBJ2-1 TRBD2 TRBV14 CASSQEAKELAGFWGSYNEQFF TGTGCCAGCAGCCAAGAAGCTAAGGAACTAGCGGGATTTTGGGGCTCCTACAATGAGCAGTTCTTC
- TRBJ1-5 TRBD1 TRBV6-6 CASSRTGGGPQHF TGTGCCAGCAGTCGGACAGGGGGGGGGCCCCAGCATTTT
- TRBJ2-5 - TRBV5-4 CASSLSPRIETQYF TGTGCCAGCAGCTTGTCCCCTAGGATCGAGACCCAGTACTTC
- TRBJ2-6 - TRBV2 CASSDPGRSGANVLTF TGTGCCAGCAGTGACCCAGGGCGCTCTGGGGCCAACGTCCTGACTTTC
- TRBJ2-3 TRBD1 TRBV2 CASRSGQGPDTQYF TGTGCCAGCAGATCGGGACAGGGTCCAGATACGCAGTATTTT
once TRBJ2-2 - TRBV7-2 CASSFVGGNTGELFF TGTGCCAGCAGCTTCGTCGGCGGAAACACCGGGGAGCTGTTTTTT
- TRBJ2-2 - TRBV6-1 CASSWTVRTGELFF TGTGCCAGCAGCTGGACAGTCCGCACCGGGGAGCTGTTTTTT
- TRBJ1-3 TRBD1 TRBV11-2 CASRLIGQGRNSGNTIYF TGTGCCAGCAGGCTAATTGGACAGGGCCGAAACTCTGGAAACACCATATATTTT
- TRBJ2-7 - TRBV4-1 CASSQDGGSEQYF TGCGCCAGCAGCCAAGATGGGGGCTCCGAGCAGTACTTC
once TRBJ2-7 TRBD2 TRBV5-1 CASSPVILAGGAVDEQYF TGCGCCAGCAGCCCTGTCATACTAGCGGGAGGGGCGGTTGACGAGCAGTACTTC
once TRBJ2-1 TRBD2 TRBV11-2 CASRYIAGVNEQFF TGTGCCAGCAGGTATATAGCGGGAGTCAATGAGCAGTTCTTC
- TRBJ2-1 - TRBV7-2 CASSLASLVVSYNEQFF TGTGCCAGCAGCCTAGCTAGCCTCGTTGTCTCCTACAATGAGCAGTTCTTC
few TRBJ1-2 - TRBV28 CASSLGGGYTF TGTGCCAGCAGTTTAGGGGGCGGCTACACCTTC
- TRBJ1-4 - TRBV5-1 CASSLQQGGPQQLFF TGCGCCAGCAGCTTGCAGCAGGGAGGACCCCAACAACTGTTTTTT